The sequence of this TCR beta chain was determined in a study of beta chain features in type 1 diabetes. Every bit of the isolated RNA underwent reverse transcription, so sequencing read expressed TCRB transcripts. The table came from immunoSEQ multiplex PCR; TCRdb's copy has only in-frame clones and leaves some out. The table lists roughly 240,000 clones, more than 65% of them singletons, with 0.053% in the top ten. The study's findings and limits: Fewer insertions but more deletions were seen at VDJ junctions in type 1 diabetes patients. Among patients, naive, central memory and Treg TCRB repertoires appeared more similar than among healthy donors.

As concerns this clone: What it recognizes is unknown.

The collection from each donor was one heparinised blood draw averaging roughly 100 mL. Cells sorted by CD45RO/CCR7/CD25/CD127/CD95/CD27 comprised CD4+ naive, central memory, regulatory and stem cell-like memory cells. The CDR3 is made up of 14 amino acids. V was shortened by 6 bases and J by 0 bases, with 12 bases between the two germline ends. Germline loops: CDR1 SQVTM, CDR2 ANQGSEA. The source of this sequence is a man between 25 and 39 years old in good health. The genes are TRBV29-1 and TRBJ1-3; D gene uncertain. The sample taken for sequencing was naive CD4+ T cells from blood. The CDR3 loop is CSVARNGSGNTIYF. The CDR3 DNA sequence: TGCAGCGTGGCCAGGAATGGCTCTGGAAACACCATATATTTT.